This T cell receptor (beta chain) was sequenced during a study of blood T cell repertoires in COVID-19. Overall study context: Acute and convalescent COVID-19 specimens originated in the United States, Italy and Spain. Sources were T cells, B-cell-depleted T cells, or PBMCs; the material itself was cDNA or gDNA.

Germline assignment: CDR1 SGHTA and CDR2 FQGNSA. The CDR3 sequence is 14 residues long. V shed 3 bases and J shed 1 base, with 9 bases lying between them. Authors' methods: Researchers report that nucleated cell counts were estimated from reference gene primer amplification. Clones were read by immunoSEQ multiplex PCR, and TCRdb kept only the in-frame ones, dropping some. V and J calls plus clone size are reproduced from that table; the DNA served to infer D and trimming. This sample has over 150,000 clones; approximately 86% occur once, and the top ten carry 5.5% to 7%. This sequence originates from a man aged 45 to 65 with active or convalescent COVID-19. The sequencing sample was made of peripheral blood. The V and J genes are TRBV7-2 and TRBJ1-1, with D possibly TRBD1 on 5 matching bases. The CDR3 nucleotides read TGTGCCAGCAGCTTCCCCGGGGGGAACACTGAAGCTTTCTTT. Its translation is CASSFPGGNTEAFF.